Below, 23 T cell receptor beta chains from the same sample are listed, as sequenced in a study of blood T cells in healthy people across ages (dated by TCRdb to about 2015). Libraries were prepared through 5' RACE. The second PCR ran for roughly 7 to 12 cycles and used a J-beta primer mix along with a sample-barcoded 5' primer. Using fastp at Q25 and MiXCR, TCRdb reprocessed the public reads and kept productive beta chains. Here each entry gathers all rows of one CDR3 protein and keeps the most common genes and DNA. The sample table lists fewer than 2,000,000 distinct CDR3 sequences, around 42% of them with a count of one. In total, the top ten clones hold under 25% of the sample. Sequenced material: blood. These receptors were obtained from a human donor in good health.

This clonotype was counted between two and nine times. CDR3 nucleotides: TGCGCCAGCAGCCAATCCGCAGCCAGTTACAATGAGCAGTTCTTC. This codes for CASSQSAASYNEQFF. This chain uses TRBV4-3 with TRBJ2-1; D is unclear. Trimming removed 2 bases from V and 4 bases from J, with 12 bases in between. Looked up from germline, CDR1 is LGHNA and CDR2 is YSLEER. The CDR3 covers 15 residues.

CDR3 DNA: TGTGCCAGCAGTTACTCGCTAAACGCACTGACTAGCACTAGCACAGATACGCAGTATTTT. Protein: CASSYSLNALTSTSTDTQYF. This rearrangement joins TRBV6-5 to TRBJ2-3; TRBD2 aligns across 7 bases. The germline gives CDR1 MNHEY, CDR2 SVGAGI. J was trimmed by 0 bases and V by 0 bases; bases with no gene match: 15. The CDR3 has 20 amino acids.

In this sample, this clonotype turned up a few times. V usage is TRBV9 and J usage is TRBJ1-2, with a possible D match to TRBD1 (5 bases). The CDR3 sequence is 15 residues long. Germline V lookup: CDR1 SGDLS, CDR2 YYNGEE. Trimming removed 0 bases from V and 8 bases from J, with 17 bases in between. The CDR3 sequence is CASSVDGGLARGYTF. The CDR3 nucleotides are TGTGCCAGCAGCGTAGACGGGGGGTTGGCGCGAGGCTACACCTTC.

The sample holds a few counts of this clonotype. The CDR3 DNA reads as TGTGCCAGCAGCGAAGACAGCCCCTACTACGAGCAGTACTTC. This codes for CASSEDSPYYEQYF. The V call is TRBV7-8, the J call TRBJ2-5; D possibly corresponds to TRBD1 (5 bases). The J call could be wrong; TRBJ2-7 is a better fit for the DNA end. This CDR3 has 14 residues. Germline lookup yields CDR1 SGHVS and CDR2 FQNEAQ.

This clonotype was counted a few times. The V call is TRBV6-2 or TRBV6-3, the J call TRBJ2-7; D is uncertain. CDR1 is MNHEY and CDR2 is SVGEGT in the germline V gene. The ends were cut back, 6 bases at V and 3 bases at J, with 6 bases in the middle. The CDR3 covers 11 residues. As DNA, the CDR3 is TGTGCCAGCAGATACGTCTACGAGCAGTACTTC. This translates into CASRYVYEQYF.

This clonotype was counted only a few times. This chain connects TRBV28 to TRBJ1-2; 10 bases align to TRBD1. In germline, CDR1 is MDHEN, CDR2 SYDVKM. The J segment lost 4 bases and the V segment lost 4 bases, leaving 12 bases of the junction unmatched. This CDR3 spans 17 amino acids. As DNA, the CDR3 is TGTGCCAGCAGTTCGCCGGGACAGGGGCGCAAGGGCTATGGCTACACCTTC. Its translation: CASSSPGQGRKGYGYTF.

The chain employs TRBV11-2 and TRBJ2-3; either TRBD1 or TRBD2 may supply D (7 bases each). The V and J ends lost 3 bases and 13 bases respectively, with 20 bases between them. This CDR3 is built from 14 residues. Per the germline V gene, CDR1 is SGHAT and CDR2 is FQNNGV. CDR3 sequence: CASSFGGSQGGEYF. Here the CDR3 DNA reads TGTGCCAGCAGCTTTGGCGGTTCTCAGGGGGGGGAGTATTTT.

The chain employs TRBV3-1 and TRBJ2-1, with 7 bases matching TRBD1. The J segment lost 6 bases and the V segment lost 1 base, leaving 3 bases of the junction unmatched. In germline, CDR1 is LGHDT, CDR2 YNNKEL (reference sequence). The CDR3 runs 14 residues. This CDR3 is CASSQGRGLNEQFF. The DNA of the CDR3 is TGTGCCAGCAGCCAAGGAAGGGGGCTCAATGAGCAGTTCTTC.

V is TRBV7-2 and J is TRBJ1-1, with unresolved D. V was cut by 2 bases and J by 1 base, with 8 bases left in between. CDR1 and CDR2 (germline): SGHTA, FQGNSA. This CDR3 contains 14 residues. CDR3 sequence reads: CASSLILGNTEAFF. CDR3 sequence (DNA): TGTGCCAGCAGCTTAATCTTGGGGAACACTGAAGCTTTCTTT.

The genes are TRBV18 and TRBJ2-5; tentative D call: TRBD1 (7 bases). The CDR3 totals 17 residues. The germline V gene encodes CDR1 KGHSH and CDR2 LQKENI. Trimming shortened V by 5 bases and J by 0 bases, and 19 bases separated the two germline ends. CDR3 region: CASSNSGGTVNQETQYF. In nucleotides, the CDR3 is TGTGCCAGCTCAAACAGCGGCGGGACAGTGAACCAAGAGACCCAGTACTTC.

V gene TRBV7-2 combines with J gene TRBJ2-3, with D unclear. This CDR3 is built from 14 residues. CDR1 SGHTA and CDR2 FQGNSA come from the germline V gene. V gave up 4 bases and J gave up 6 bases, with 14 bases separating them. The CDR3 DNA is TGTGCCAGCAGCTCCCCGGCGATTTGGGATACGCAGTATTTT. This gives the protein CASSSPAIWDTQYF. The complete variable domain, with remaining parts taken from reference TRBV7-2 and TRBJ2-3, reads GAGVSQSPSNKVTEKGKDVELRCDPISGHTALYWYRQSLGQGLEFLIYFQGNSAPDKSGLPSDRFSAERTGGSVSTLTIQRTQQEDSAVYLCASSSPAIWDTQYFGPGTRLTVL.

This clonotype appeared a few times. V gene TRBV7-2 combines with J gene TRBJ2-7; the D is unclear. Deletions cut 3 bases from V and 1 base from J, with 13 bases between. Germline V gene lookup returns CDR1 SGHTA and CDR2 FQGNSA. This CDR3 region has 15 residues. For the CDR3, the DNA is TGTGCCAGCAGCTTTGGGCGATTAATTTCCTACGAGCAGTACTTC. As protein: CASSFGRLISYEQYF.

The chain joins TRBV27 to TRBJ2-4; D is ambiguous. This CDR3 comprises 15 residues. Germline CDR1 is MNHEY and CDR2 is SMNVEV (reference sequence). V lost 5 bases and J 0 bases, leaving 11 bases between the germline ends. The CDR3 reads CASSPEYLAKNIQYF. The CDR3, as DNA: TGTGCCAGCAGTCCCGAATACCTAGCCAAAAACATTCAGTACTTC.

This clonotype was counted between two and nine times. One end of the junction varies from germline; a read error may be responsible. The chain is built from TRBV28 and TRBJ2-1, with D hard to call. The CDR3 length is 12 residues. The germline gives CDR1 MDHEN, CDR2 SYDVKM. The CDR3 region is CSSWTPYNEQFF. CDR3 nucleotide sequence: TGCTCATCATGGACCCCTTACAATGAGCAGTTCTTC.

The chain carries TRBV7-2 and TRBJ2-3; D uncertain. V was pared by 3 bases and J by 4 bases, with 8 bases between. There are 13 residues in the CDR3. Germline V lookup: CDR1 SGHTA, CDR2 FQGNSA. CDR3: CASSFSFADTQYF. The CDR3 DNA is TGTGCCAGCAGCTTCTCTTTTGCAGATACGCAGTATTTT.

The chain uses TRBV6-5 and TRBJ1-1, with a tentative D call TRBD1 (5 bases). Per the germline V gene, CDR1 is MNHEY and CDR2 is SVGAGI. The CDR3 is made up of 13 amino acids. Deletions cut 4 bases from V and 11 bases from J, with 17 bases between. This chain's CDR3 is CASSSPGLREAFF. For the CDR3, the DNA is TGTGCCAGCAGTTCTCCGGGTCTCAGGGAGGCTTTCTTT.

There are a few counts of this clonotype. V is TRBV6-1 and J is TRBJ2-5; 9 bases are a match to TRBD1. The CDR3 covers 16 residues. V lost 10 bases, J lost 5 bases, and 17 bases stayed unmatched. From germline, CDR1 is MNHNS and CDR2 SASEGT. In DNA, the CDR3 is TGTGCCACCTCAACACAGGTGGGACAGGGAGGGGAGACCCAGTACTTC. Translating it yields CATSTQVGQGGETQYF.

This clonotype was recorded once. One end of the junction does not line up with germline, which may come from a read error. In nucleotides, the CDR3 is TGTGCCCGCAGCCCGGGGACAGGGGTTGGCTACACCTTC. Translated: CARSPGTGVGYTF. This chain connects TRBV7-2 to TRBJ1-2, with 10 bases fitting TRBD1. CDR3 length: 13 residues. Looked up from germline, CDR1 is SGHTA and CDR2 is FQGNSA.

This clonotype was detected only a few times. The chain is built from TRBV4-3 and TRBJ1-2; D not certain. Between the trimmed V and J ends, which lost 0 bases and 0 bases, there was a span of 11 bases. Germline V gene lookup returns CDR1 LGHNA and CDR2 YSLEER. This CDR3 region has 16 residues. CDR3 DNA sequence: TGCGCCAGCAGCCAAGAAGCGACGGAAGCTAACTATGGCTACACCTTC. Residues: CASSQEATEANYGYTF.

This clonotype was detected a few times. This chain connects TRBV15 to TRBJ2-1; 8 bases align to TRBD2. Unmatched junction bases numbered 7, after V lost 0 bases and J lost 6 bases. The germline gives CDR1 LNHNV, CDR2 YYDKDF (reference sequence). The CDR3 is 16 amino acids. Here the CDR3 DNA reads TGTGCCACCAGCAGAGATTTCGCGGGGGGCAGCAATGAGCAGTTCTTC. Protein sequence: CATSRDFAGGSNEQFF. Variable domain in full (rest from reference TRBV15 and TRBJ2-1): DAMVIQNPRYQVTQFGKPVTLSCSQTLNHNVMYWYQQKSSQAPKLLFHYYDKDFNNEADTPDNFQSRRPNTSFCFLDIRSPGLGDTAMYLCATSRDFAGGSNEQFFGPGTRLTVL.

This clonotype was detected only a few times. The rearrangement joins TRBV6-5 to TRBJ1-1, with 8 nucleotides matching TRBD1. The trim removed 3 bases at V and 0 bases at J, leaving 15 bases unmatched. There are 19 residues in the CDR3. Germline V lookup: CDR1 MNHEY, CDR2 SVGAGI. The CDR3 region has the DNA TGTGCCAGCAGTTATAGCCGGGTACTTCAGGGGGCCATGAACACTGAAGCTTTCTTT. The encoded protein is CASSYSRVLQGAMNTEAFF.

The genes are TRBV20-1 and TRBJ2-4; D is perhaps TRBD2 (6 bases). The J call could be wrong; TRBJ2-7 is a better fit for the DNA end. This CDR3 spans 14 amino acids. Germline-derived CDR1 and CDR2 are DFQATT and SNEGSKA (reference sequence). The CDR3 nucleotides are TGCAGTGCTAGCACTCTTTTTAGCGGATACGAGCAGTACTTC. Encoded protein: CSASTLFSGYEQYF.

A few counts support this clonotype. V usage is TRBV5-1 and J usage is TRBJ2-7; TRBD1 matches at 7 bases. The V segment lost 1 base and the J segment 2 bases; nucleotides outside the gene matches: 9. Germline V gene data show CDR1 as SGHRS and CDR2 as YFSETQ. The CDR3 is 16 residues long. CDR3 sequence (DNA): TGCGCCAGCAGCTTGCCTCGACAGGGCGAAACCTACGAGCAGTACTTC. It encodes CASSLPRQGETYEQYF.